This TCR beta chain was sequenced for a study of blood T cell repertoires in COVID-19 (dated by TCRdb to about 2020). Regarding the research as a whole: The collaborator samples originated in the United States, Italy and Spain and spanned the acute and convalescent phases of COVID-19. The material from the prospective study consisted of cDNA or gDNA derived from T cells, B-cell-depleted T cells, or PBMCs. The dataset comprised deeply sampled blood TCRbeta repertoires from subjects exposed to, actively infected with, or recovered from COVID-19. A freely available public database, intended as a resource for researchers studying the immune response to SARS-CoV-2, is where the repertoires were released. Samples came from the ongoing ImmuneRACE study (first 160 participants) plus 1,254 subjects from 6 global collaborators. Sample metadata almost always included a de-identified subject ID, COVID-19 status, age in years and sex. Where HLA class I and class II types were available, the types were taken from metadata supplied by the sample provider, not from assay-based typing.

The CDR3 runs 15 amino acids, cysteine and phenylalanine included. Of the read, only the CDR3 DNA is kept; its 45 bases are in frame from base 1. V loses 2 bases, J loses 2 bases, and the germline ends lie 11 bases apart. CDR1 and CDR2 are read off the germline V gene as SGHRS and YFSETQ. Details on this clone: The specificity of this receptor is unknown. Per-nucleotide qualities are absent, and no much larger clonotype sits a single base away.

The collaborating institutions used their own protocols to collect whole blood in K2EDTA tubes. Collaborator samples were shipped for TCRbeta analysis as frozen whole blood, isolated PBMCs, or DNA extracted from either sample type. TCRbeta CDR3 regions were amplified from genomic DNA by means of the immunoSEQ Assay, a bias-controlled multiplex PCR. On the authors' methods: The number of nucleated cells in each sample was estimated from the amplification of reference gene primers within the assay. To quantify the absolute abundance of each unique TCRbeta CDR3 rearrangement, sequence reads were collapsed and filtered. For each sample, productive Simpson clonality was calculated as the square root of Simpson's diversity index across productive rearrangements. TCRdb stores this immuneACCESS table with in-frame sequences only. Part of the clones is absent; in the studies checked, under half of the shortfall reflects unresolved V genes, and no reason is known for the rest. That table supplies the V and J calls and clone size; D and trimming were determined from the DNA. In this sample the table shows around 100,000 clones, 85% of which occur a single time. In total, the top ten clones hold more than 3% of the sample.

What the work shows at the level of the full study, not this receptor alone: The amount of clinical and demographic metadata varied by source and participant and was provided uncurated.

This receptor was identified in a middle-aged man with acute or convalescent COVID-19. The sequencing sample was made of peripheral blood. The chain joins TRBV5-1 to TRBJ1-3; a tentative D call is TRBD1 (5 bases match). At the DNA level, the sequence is TGCGCCAGCAGCTTCTCCCCGGGGGCTGGAAACACCATATATTTT. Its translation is CASSFSPGAGNTIYF.